This T cell receptor beta chain derives from a study of radiotherapy plus CTLA-4 blockade in lung cancer. Across the study: There were objective responses in approximately 20% of patients, and 31% had disease control.

Receiving focal radiation plus CTLA-4 blockade with ipilimumab were patients who had chemo-refractory metastatic non-small-cell lung cancer. Study observations and caveats: Early blood T cell clone dynamics reportedly forecast response best, with interferon-beta. Radiotherapy was combined with ipilimumab, and tumor-derived TCR clones then expanded in blood.

Using immunoSEQ multiplex PCR, the repertoire was profiled, and TCRdb retains in-frame clones only, with some absent. This table holds nearly 110,000 clones, more than 70% found once. For this clone: The antigen is undetermined.

This CDR3 contains 13 residues. The V and J ends lost 5 bases and 1 base respectively, with 8 bases between them. Germline-derived CDR1 and CDR2 are SGHTA and FQGNSA. This chain connects TRBV7-2 to TRBJ1-1; a weak D match, TRBD1 (5 bases). The starting material was peripheral blood, obtained from a patient treated with radiotherapy plus ipilimumab. This TCR was recovered from a human donor with non-small cell lung cancer that progressed on radiotherapy plus ipilimumab. Some clones in this sample may be carry-over from other donors' samples. CDR3 DNA: TGTGCCAGCAGCAAACAGGAGAACACTGAAGCTTTCTTT. As protein: CASSKQENTEAFF. Supplemented by reference TRBV7-2 and TRBJ1-1, the full variable domain reads GAGVSQSPSNKVTEKGKDVELRCDPISGHTALYWYRQSLGQGLEFLIYFQGNSAPDKSGLPSDRFSAERTGGSVSTLTIQRTQQEDSAVYLCASSKQENTEAFFGQGTRLTVV.